Listed below are T cell receptor beta chains from one sample, sequenced in a study of cytomegalovirus exposure and HLA in healthy donors. The data were produced by immunoSEQ multiplex PCR, yet TCRdb's version contains in-frame clones alone and is incomplete. The sample consists of 150,000 to 200,000 clones, around 62% of them appearing once. Sequenced input: PBMCs. The receptor source for this set is a man aged 35 to 55 in good health and CMV-seronegative. CDR3s include the opening cysteine and the closing phenylalanine or tryptophan. A D gene is named only where the DNA matches it firmly. Size values are once, few and many counts, or a class for expanded clones, and some rows have none.

clone size: -; D gene: -; V gene: TRBV5-1; J gene: TRBJ1-4; CDR3 DNA: TGCGCCAGCAGTCCGTCGAGGGCGGGCAATGAAAAACTGTTTTTT; CDR3 protein: CASSPSRAGNEKLFF
clone size: -; D gene: TRBD1; V gene: TRBV19; J gene: TRBJ1-4; CDR3 DNA: TGTGCCAGTAGCGGCCCGACAGGGGCTGTAAGTAATGAAAAACTGTTTTTT; CDR3 protein: CASSGPTGAVSNEKLFF
clone size: -; D gene: TRBD1; V gene: TRBV27; J gene: TRBJ1-5; CDR3 DNA: TGTGCCAGCAGCCTCCTGGGACAGTTCAATCAGCCCCAGCATTTT; CDR3 protein: CASSLLGQFNQPQHF
clone size: few; D gene: TRBD1; V gene: TRBV7-3; J gene: TRBJ2-5; CDR3 DNA: TGTGCCAGCAGCTTAGACAGGGTAGAGACCCAGTACTTC; CDR3 protein: CASSLDRVETQYF
clone size: -; D gene: -; V gene: TRBV5-1; J gene: TRBJ2-3; CDR3 DNA: TGCGCCAGCAGCTTGGTTCCCGGAGGGGGCCTCACAGATACGCAGTATTTT; CDR3 protein: CASSLVPGGGLTDTQYF
clone size: -; D gene: TRBD2; V gene: TRBV9; J gene: TRBJ2-1; CDR3 DNA: TGTGCCAGCAGCGCCTTAGCGGGAGTAGTCTACAATGAGCAGTTCTTC; CDR3 protein: CASSALAGVVYNEQFF
clone size: few; D gene: TRBD1; V gene: TRBV7-9; J gene: TRBJ2-5; CDR3 DNA: TGTTCCAGCAGCTCGGGACAGGGGGCAGGAGAGACCCAGTACTTC; CDR3 protein: CSSSSGQGAGETQYF
clone size: -; D gene: TRBD1; V gene: TRBV7-8; J gene: TRBJ1-5; CDR3 DNA: TGTGCCAGCAGCTTACAGGGGGCCGGCAATCAGCCCCAGCATTTT; CDR3 protein: CASSLQGAGNQPQHF
clone size: once; D gene: -; V gene: TRBV6-5; J gene: TRBJ2-1; CDR3 DNA: TGTGCCAGCAGAAGAGACCAGGGCGCCTACAATGAGCAGTTCTTC; CDR3 protein: CASRRDQGAYNEQFF
clone size: few; D gene: TRBD2; V gene: TRBV7-8; J gene: TRBJ2-2; CDR3 DNA: TGTGCCAGCAGCGCCGCCGCGGGACTAGCGGCCACCGGGGAGCTGTTTTTT; CDR3 protein: CASSAAAGLAATGELFF
clone size: -; D gene: -; V gene: TRBV5-4; J gene: TRBJ2-3; CDR3 DNA: TGTGCCAGCACCCTCCAGTCGGAGGATACGCAGTATTTT; CDR3 protein: CASTLQSEDTQYF
clone size: -; D gene: -; V gene: TRBV7-2; J gene: TRBJ1-1; CDR3 DNA: TGTGCCAGCAGCTTGGTGGGGGACATGAACACTGAAGCTTTCTTT; CDR3 protein: CASSLVGDMNTEAFF
clone size: few; D gene: -; V gene: TRBV21-1; J gene: TRBJ2-3; CDR3 DNA: TGTGCCAGCAGCAAAGTCTACAGCACAGATACGCAGTATTTT; CDR3 protein: CASSKVYSTDTQYF
clone size: -; D gene: TRBD2; V gene: TRBV6-1; J gene: TRBJ2-3; CDR3 DNA: TGTGCCAGCAGTGAAGCGCTTTGGACTAGCGGGGGGAGCACAGATACGCAGTATTTT; CDR3 protein: CASSEALWTSGGSTDTQYF